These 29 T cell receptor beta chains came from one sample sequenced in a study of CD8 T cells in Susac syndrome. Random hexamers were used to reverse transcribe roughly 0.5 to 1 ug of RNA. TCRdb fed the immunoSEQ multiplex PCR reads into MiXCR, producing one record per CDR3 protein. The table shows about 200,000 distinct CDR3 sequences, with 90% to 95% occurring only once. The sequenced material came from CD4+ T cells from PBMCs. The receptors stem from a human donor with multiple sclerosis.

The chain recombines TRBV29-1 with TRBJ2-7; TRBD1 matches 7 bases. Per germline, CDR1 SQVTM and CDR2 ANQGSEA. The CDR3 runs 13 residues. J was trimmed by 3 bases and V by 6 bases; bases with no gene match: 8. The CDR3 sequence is CSVSRDRIYEQYF. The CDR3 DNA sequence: TGCAGCGTGTCTCGGGACAGAATCTACGAGCAGTACTTC.

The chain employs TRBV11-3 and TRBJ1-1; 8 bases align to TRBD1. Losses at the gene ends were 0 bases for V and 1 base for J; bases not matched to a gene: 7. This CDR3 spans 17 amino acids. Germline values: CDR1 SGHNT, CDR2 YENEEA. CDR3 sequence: CASSLDQGDRSNTEAFF. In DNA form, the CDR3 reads TGTGCCAGCAGCTTAGATCAGGGGGACAGGTCGAACACTGAAGCTTTCTTT.

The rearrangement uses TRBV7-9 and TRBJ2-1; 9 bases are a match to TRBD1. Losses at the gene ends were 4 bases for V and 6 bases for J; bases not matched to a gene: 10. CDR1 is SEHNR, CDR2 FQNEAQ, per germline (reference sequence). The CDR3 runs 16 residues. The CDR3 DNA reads TGTGCCAGCAGCTCCGCCGGGACAGGGTTCGGCAATGAGCAGTTCTTC. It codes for CASSSAGTGFGNEQFF.

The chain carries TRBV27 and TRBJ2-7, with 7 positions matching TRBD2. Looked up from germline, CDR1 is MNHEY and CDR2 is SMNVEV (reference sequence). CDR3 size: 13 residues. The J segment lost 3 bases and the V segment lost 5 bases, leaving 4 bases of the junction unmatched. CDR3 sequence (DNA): TGTGCCAGCAGTAAAGGACTAGACTACGAGCAGTACTTC. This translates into CASSKGLDYEQYF.

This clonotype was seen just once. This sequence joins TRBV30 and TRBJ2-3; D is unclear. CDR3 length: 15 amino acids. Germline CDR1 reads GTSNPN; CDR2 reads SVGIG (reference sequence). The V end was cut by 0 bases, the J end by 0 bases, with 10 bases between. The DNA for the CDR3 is TGTGCCTGGAGTGTACGCGGCGCCAGCACAGATACGCAGTATTTT. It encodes CAWSVRGASTDTQYF.

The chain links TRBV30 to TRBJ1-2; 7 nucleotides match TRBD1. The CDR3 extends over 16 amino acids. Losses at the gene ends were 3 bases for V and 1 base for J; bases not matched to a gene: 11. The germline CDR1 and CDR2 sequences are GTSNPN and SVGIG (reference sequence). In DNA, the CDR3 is TGTGCCTGGAGGGAGAAAACAGGGGACTTTAACTATGGCTACACCTTC. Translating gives CAWREKTGDFNYGYTF.

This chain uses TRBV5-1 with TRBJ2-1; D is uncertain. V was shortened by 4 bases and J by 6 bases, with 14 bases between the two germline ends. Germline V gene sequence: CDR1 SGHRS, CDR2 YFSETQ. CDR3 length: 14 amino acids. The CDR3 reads CASSAGPQSNEQFF. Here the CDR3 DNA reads TGCGCCAGCAGCGCCGGACCGCAGAGCAATGAGCAGTTCTTC.

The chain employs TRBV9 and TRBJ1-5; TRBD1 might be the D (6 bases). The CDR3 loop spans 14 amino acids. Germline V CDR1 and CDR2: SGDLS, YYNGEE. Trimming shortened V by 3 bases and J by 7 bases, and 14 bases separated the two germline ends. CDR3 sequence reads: CASSGLDSNQPQHF. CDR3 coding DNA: TGTGCCAGCAGCGGACTGGACAGTAACCAGCCCCAGCATTTT.

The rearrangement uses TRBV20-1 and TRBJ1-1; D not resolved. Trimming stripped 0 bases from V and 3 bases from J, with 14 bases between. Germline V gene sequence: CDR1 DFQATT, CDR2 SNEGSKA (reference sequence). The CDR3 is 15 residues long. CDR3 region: CSARDHAGGDTEAFF. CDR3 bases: TGCAGTGCTAGAGATCATGCAGGCGGCGACACTGAAGCTTTCTTT.

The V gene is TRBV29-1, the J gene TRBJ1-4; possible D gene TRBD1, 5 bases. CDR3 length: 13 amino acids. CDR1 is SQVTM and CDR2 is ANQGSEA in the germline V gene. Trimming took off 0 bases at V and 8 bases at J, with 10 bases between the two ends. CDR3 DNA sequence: TGCAGCGTTGAAGACAGGGCCGGCGAAAAACTGTTTTTT. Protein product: CSVEDRAGEKLFF. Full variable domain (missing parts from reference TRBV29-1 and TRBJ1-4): SAVISQKPSRDICQRGTSLTIQCQVDSQVTMMFWYRQQPGQSLTLIATANQGSEATYESGFVIDKFPISRPNLTFSTLTVSNMSPEDSSIYLCSVEDRAGEKLFFGSGTQLSVL.

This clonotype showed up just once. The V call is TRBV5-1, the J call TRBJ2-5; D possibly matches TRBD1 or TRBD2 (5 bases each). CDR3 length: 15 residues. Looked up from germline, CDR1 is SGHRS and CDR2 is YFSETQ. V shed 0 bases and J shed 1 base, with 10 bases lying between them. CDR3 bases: TGCGCCAGCAGCTTGGTTAGGGACCGCCAAGAGACCCAGTACTTC. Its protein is CASSLVRDRQETQYF.

The CDR3 here is CSGQGGEKLFF. The CDR3 region has the DNA TGCAGCGGACAAGGGGGTGAAAAACTGTTTTTT. The rearrangement links TRBV29-1 to TRBJ1-4, with D perhaps TRBD1 (6 bases). Germline loops: CDR1 SQVTM, CDR2 ANQGSEA. The CDR3 is made up of 11 amino acids. Trimming left V 7 bases short and J 7 bases short, with 10 bases between. The full variable domain, completed using reference TRBV29-1 and TRBJ1-4, is SAVISQKPSRDICQRGTSLTIQCQVDSQVTMMFWYRQQPGQSLTLIATANQGSEATYESGFVIDKFPISRPNLTFSTLTVSNMSPEDSSIYLCSGQGGEKLFFGSGTQLSVL.

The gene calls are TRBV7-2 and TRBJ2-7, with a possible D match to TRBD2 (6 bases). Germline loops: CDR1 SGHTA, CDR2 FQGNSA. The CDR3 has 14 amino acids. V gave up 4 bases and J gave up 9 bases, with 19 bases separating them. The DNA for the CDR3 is TGTGCCAGCAGCTCCGGGACTGGAGCTATGAGGCAGTACTTC. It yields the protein CASSSGTGAMRQYF.

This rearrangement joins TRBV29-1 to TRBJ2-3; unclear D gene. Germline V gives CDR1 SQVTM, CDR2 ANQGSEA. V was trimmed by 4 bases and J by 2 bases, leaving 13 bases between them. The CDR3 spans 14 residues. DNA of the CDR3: TGCAGCGTTGTAGTCGGGCTGTCCACAGATACGCAGTATTTT. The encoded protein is CSVVVGLSTDTQYF.

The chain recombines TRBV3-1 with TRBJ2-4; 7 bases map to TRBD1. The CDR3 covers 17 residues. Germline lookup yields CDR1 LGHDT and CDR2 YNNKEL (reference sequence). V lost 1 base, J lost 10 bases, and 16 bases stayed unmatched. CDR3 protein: CASSQGRGGASLGIQYF. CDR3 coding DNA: TGTGCCAGCAGCCAAGGGCGAGGGGGCGCGTCCCTAGGGATTCAGTACTTC.

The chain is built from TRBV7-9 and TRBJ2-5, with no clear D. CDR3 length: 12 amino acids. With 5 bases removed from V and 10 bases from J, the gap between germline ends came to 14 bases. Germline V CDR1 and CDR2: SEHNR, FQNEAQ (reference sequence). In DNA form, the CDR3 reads TGTGCCAGCAGCCGAATCAATCGGAACCAGTACTTC. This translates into CASSRINRNQYF. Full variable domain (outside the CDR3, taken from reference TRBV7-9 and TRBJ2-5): DTGVSQNPRHKITKRGQNVTFRCDPISEHNRLYWYRQTLGQGPEFLTYFQNEAQLEKSRLLSDRFSAERPKGSFSTLEIQRTEQGDSAMYLCASSRINRNQYFGPGTRLLVL.

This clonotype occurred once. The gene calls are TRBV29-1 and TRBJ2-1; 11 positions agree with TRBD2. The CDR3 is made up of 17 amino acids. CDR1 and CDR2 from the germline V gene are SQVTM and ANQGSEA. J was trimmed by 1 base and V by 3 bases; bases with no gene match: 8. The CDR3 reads CSVDPSGGKYSYNEQFF. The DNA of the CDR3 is TGCAGCGTTGATCCTAGCGGGGGGAAGTATTCCTACAATGAGCAGTTCTTC.

The CDR3 DNA sequence: TGTGCCAGCAGCTCGTCAGGGGGCTATGGTGAAAAACTGTTTTTT. This encodes CASSSSGGYGEKLFF. The chain uses TRBV7-9 and TRBJ1-4; TRBD1 agrees at 8 bases. Trimming cost V 4 bases and J 7 bases; bases outside gene matches: 8. From germline, CDR1 is SEHNR and CDR2 FQNEAQ (reference sequence). CDR3 size: 15 residues.

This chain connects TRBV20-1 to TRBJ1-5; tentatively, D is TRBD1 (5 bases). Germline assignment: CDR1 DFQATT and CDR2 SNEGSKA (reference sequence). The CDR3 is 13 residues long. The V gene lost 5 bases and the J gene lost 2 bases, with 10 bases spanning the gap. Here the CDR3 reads CSAGRGGNQPQHF. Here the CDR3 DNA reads TGCAGTGCTGGTAGAGGGGGCAATCAGCCCCAGCATTTT.

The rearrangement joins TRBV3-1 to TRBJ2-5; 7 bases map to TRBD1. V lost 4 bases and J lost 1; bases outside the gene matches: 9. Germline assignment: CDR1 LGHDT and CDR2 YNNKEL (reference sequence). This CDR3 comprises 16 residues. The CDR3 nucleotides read TGTGCCAGCAGCCTCCGGGACAGACAACCCCAAGAGACCCAGTACTTC. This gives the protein CASSLRDRQPQETQYF.

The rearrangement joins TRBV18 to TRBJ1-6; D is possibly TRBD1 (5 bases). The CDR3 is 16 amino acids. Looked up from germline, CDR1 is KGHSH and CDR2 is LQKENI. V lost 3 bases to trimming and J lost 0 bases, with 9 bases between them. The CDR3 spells CASSPTGDSYNSPLHF. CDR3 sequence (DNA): TGTGCCAGCTCACCCACGGGGGACTCCTATAATTCACCCCTCCACTTT.

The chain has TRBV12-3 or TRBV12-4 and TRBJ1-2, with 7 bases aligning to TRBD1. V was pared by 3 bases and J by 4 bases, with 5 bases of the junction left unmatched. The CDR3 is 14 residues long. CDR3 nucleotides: TGTGCCAGCAGTTTGAAAGGGGGCACCTATGGCTACACCTTC. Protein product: CASSLKGGTYGYTF.

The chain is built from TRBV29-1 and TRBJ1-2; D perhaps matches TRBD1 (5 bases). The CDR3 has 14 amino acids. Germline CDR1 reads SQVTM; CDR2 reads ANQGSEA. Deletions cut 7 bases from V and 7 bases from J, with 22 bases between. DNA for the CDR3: TGCAGCGCCCCTCGGGTGGGGGAGTATTCTGGCTACACCTTC. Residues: CSAPRVGEYSGYTF.

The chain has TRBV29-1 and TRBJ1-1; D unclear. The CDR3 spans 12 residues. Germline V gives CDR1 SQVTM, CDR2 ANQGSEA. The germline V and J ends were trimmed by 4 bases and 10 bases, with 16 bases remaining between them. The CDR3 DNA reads TGCAGCGTTGGGGGATGGACGATTGGAGCTTTCTTT. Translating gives CSVGGWTIGAFF. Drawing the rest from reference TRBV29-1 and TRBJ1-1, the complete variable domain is SAVISQKPSRDICQRGTSLTIQCQVDSQVTMMFWYRQQPGQSLTLIATANQGSEATYESGFVIDKFPISRPNLTFSTLTVSNMSPEDSSIYLCSVGGWTIGAFFGQGTRLTVV.

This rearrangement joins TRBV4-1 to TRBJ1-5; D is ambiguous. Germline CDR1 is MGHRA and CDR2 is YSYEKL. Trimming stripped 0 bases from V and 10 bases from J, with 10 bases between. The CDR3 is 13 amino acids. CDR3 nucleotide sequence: TGCGCCAGCAGCCAAGATCGGAAGGCACCCCAGCATTTT. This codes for CASSQDRKAPQHF.

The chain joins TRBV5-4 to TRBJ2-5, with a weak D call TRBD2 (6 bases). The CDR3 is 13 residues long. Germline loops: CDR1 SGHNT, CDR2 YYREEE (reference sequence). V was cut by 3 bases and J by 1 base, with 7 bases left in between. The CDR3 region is CASSWDFQETQYF. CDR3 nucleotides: TGTGCCAGCAGCTGGGACTTCCAAGAGACCCAGTACTTC.

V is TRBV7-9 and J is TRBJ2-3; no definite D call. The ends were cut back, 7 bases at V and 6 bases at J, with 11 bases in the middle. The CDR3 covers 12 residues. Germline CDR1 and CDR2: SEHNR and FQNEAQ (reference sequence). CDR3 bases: TGTGCCAGCAAGGCGGTTGCGGATACGCAGTATTTT. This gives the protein CASKAVADTQYF.

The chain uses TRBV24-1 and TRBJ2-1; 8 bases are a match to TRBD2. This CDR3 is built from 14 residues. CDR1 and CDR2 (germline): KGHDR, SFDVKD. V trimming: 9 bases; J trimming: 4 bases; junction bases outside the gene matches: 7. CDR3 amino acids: CATEVAGGYNEQFF. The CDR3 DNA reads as TGTGCCACCGAGGTGGCGGGAGGATACAATGAGCAGTTCTTC.

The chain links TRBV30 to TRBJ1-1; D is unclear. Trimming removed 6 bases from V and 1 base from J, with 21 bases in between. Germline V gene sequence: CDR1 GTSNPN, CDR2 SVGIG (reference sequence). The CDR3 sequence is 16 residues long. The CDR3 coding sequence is TGTGCCTGTGGTAGCCAACCATATCCATCGAACACTGAAGCTTTCTTT. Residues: CACGSQPYPSNTEAFF.